The entry below gives a single T cell receptor (beta chain) sequence along with its context. V was trimmed by 5 bases and J by 0 bases, leaving 14 bases between them. The germline gives CDR1 SGHAT, CDR2 FQNNGV. The CDR3 covers 16 residues. The sample comes from a study of blood T cells in healthy people across ages. Sample-barcoded 5' priming and a J-beta primer mix drove a second PCR of about 6 to 12 cycles. TCRdb re-derived calls from the 5' RACE reads in MiXCR, one entry per CDR3 protein. The table records 870,000 or so distinct CDR3 sequences, 29% of them present only once. Sequencing was carried out using blood. This sequence was found in a woman of 80 years or more in good health. V is TRBV11-2 and J is TRBJ1-3; D gene uncertain. The CDR3 sequence is CASSPPPGISGNTIYF. The CDR3 DNA reads as TGTGCCAGCAGCCCCCCCCCCGGAATCTCTGGAAACACCATATATTTT. Based on the CDR3 plus reference TRBV11-2 and TRBJ1-3, the full variable domain is EAGVAQSPRYKIIEKRQSVAFWCNPISGHATLYWYQQILGQGPKLLIQFQNNGVVDDSQLPKDRFSAERLKGVDSTLKIQPAKLEDSAVYLCASSPPPGISGNTIYFGEGSWLTVV.